These 20 T cell receptor beta chains were all obtained from the same sample, sequenced in a study of tumor-infiltrating lymphocytes in primary liver carcinoma. Germline DNA was also extracted, with blood RNA taken from unsorted whole blood. TCR beta cDNA was made from around 460 ng total RNA with a constant-region primer. Researchers made the TCR beta libraries by running three nested multiplex PCR rounds with slightly modified ARM-PCR. The opening two PCR rounds, around 9 cycles each, paired TRBV1-TRBV30 forward primers with a C-beta reverse primer. TCRdb called the multiplex PCR reads again in MiXCR, with one record for every CDR3 protein. The table has approximately 340,000 distinct CDR3 sequences, about 65% seen once. Sequencing was carried out using peripheral blood. These receptors were collected from a man aged 40-50 years with primary liver carcinoma and hepatitis B virus infection.

With respect to this clonotype: Possible read error: a much larger clone is one base away. The V and J genes are TRBV12-3 or TRBV12-4 and TRBJ2-6; the D is unclear. V gave up 8 bases and J gave up 12 bases, with 14 bases separating them. The CDR3 is 12 amino acids. CDR3 coding DNA: TGTGCCAGCGCGATATCCTCCACCGTCCTGACTTTC. Translated, it gives CASAISSTVLTF.

A few counts support this clonotype. The genes are TRBV6-6 and TRBJ2-3, with 12 bases aligning to TRBD2. This CDR3 has 15 residues. The trim removed 6 bases at V and 7 bases at J, leaving 8 bases unmatched. Germline assignment: CDR1 MNHNY and CDR2 SVGAGI (reference sequence). CDR3 sequence reads: CASSTSGRLAYTQYF. CDR3 bases: TGTGCCAGCAGCACTAGCGGGAGGTTAGCATATACGCAGTATTTT.

As for this clonotype: A much larger clone lies a single base off, so this may be a read error. This chain links TRBV6-2 or TRBV6-3 with TRBJ2-3, with 8 nucleotides matching TRBD2. This CDR3 is 16 amino acids long. Germline V CDR1 and CDR2: MNHEY, SVGEGT. Trimming removed 7 bases from V and 3 bases from J; junction bases left unmatched: 12. The CDR3 nucleotides are TGTGCCAGCACCAAATCGGGGGGGTTAGGAACAGATACGCAGTATTTT. This codes for CASTKSGGLGTDTQYF.

This clonotype was recorded many times. The CDR3 DNA reads as TGTGCCATCAGTGACCACAGGGGAGGGTCGGACGAGCAGTACTTC. Residues: CAISDHRGGSDEQYF. The chain uses TRBV10-3 and TRBJ2-7; D may match TRBD1 or TRBD2 (7 bases each). The CDR3 contains 15 residues. V shed 3 bases and J shed 5 bases, with 17 bases lying between them. In germline, CDR1 is ENHRY, CDR2 SYGVKD.

Regarding this clonotype: No conserved phenylalanine or tryptophan ends this CDR3, so it is likely a read error. The V call is TRBV11-2, the J call TRBJ2-5; no firm D call. The CDR3 length is 12 residues. Looked up from germline, CDR1 is SGHAT and CDR2 is FQNNGV. Deletions cut 3 bases from V and 1 base from J, with 3 bases between. CDR3 DNA: TGTGCCAGCAGCTTGGCCCAAGAGACCCAGTACATC. Encoded protein: CASSLAQETQYI.

As regards this clonotype: Being one base from a much bigger clone, this may be a read error. This sequence joins TRBV6-5 and TRBJ1-1; D is unclear. Germline CDR1 MNHEY, CDR2 SVGAGI. This CDR3 has 15 amino acids. V shed 8 bases and J shed 10 bases, with 26 bases lying between them. Here the CDR3 DNA reads TGTGCCAGCTGTCCTCGGACGGGGTATAGTTTGGGAGCTTTCTTT. Its protein is CASCPRTGYSLGAFF.

Remarks on this clonotype: Germline and junction disagree at one end, which may indicate a read error. V usage is TRBV19 and J usage is TRBJ2-7, with D possibly TRBD2 on 5 matching bases. The germline V gene encodes CDR1 LNHDA and CDR2 SQIVND (reference sequence). The CDR3 length is 14 residues. The DNA of the CDR3 is TGTGCCAGTCGACCGACCGCGAGGGCTTACGTGCAGTACTTC. It translates to CASRPTARAYVQYF.

This clonotype appeared many times. V and J are TRBV11-2 and TRBJ2-2; TRBD1 aligns across 8 bases. Trimming cost V 5 bases and J 2 bases; bases outside gene matches: 13. The V gene's germline CDR1 is SGHAT and CDR2 FQNNGV. This CDR3 is 18 amino acids long. For the CDR3, the DNA is TGTGCCAGCAGCGGCCAGGACAGGGCGCGGGGAAACACCGGGGAGCTGTTTTTT. Amino acids: CASSGQDRARGNTGELFF.

V usage is TRBV11-2 and J usage is TRBJ2-4; 8 bases match TRBD1. V trimming: 6 bases; J trimming: 3 bases; junction bases outside the gene matches: 10. Germline V gene lookup returns CDR1 SGHAT and CDR2 FQNNGV. This CDR3 comprises 16 residues. The DNA of the CDR3 is TGTGCCAGCAGTTACTTGACAGGGGTGGTCAAAAACATTCAGTACTTC. Residues: CASSYLTGVVKNIQYF.

With respect to this clonotype: A read error may be the cause here, since a much bigger clone is one base away. The chain carries TRBV10-3 and TRBJ1-6, with 8 bases fitting TRBD1. The J segment lost 8 bases and the V segment lost 0 bases, leaving 6 bases of the junction unmatched. The CDR3 sequence is 16 residues long. Looked up from germline, CDR1 is ENHRY and CDR2 is SYGVKD. The CDR3: CAISESDRGRDSPLHF. In DNA, the CDR3 is TGTGCCATCAGTGAGTCCGACAGGGGAAGGGATTCACCCCTCCACTTT.

The CDR3 is CASKDRGACGYTF. The CDR3 nucleotides read TGTGCCAGCAAAGACAGGGGAGCTTGTGGCTACACCTTC. This chain connects TRBV6-6 to TRBJ1-2; 8 bases are shared with TRBD1. Germline V gives CDR1 MNHNY, CDR2 SVGAGI (reference sequence). This CDR3 has 13 residues. V gave up 7 bases and J gave up 7 bases; unmatched junction bases: 8.

Comment on this clonotype: Because the CDR3 is missing its conserved closing phenylalanine or tryptophan, this is likely a read error. The J gene is TRBJ2-5, the V gene TRBV6-5; TRBD1 aligns across 7 bases. Germline CDR1 MNHEY, CDR2 SVGAGI. The CDR3 is made up of 15 amino acids. Germline trimming cut 0 bases from V and 5 bases from J; bases unmatched to any gene: 6. Here the CDR3 DNA reads TGTGCCAGCAGTTACTCGGAGACAGGGATGGAGACCCAGTACTCC. Translating gives CASSYSETGMETQYS.

This clonotype was counted between two and nine times. This chain's CDR3 is CASSQEGEKNNEQFF. The DNA for the CDR3 is TGCGCCAGCAGCCAGGAAGGCGAGAAGAACAATGAGCAGTTCTTC. The chain has TRBV4-3 and TRBJ2-1; D gene uncertain. Germline CDR1 is LGHNA and CDR2 is YSLEER. The ends were cut back, 3 bases at V and 5 bases at J, with 14 bases in the middle. The CDR3 is 15 residues long.

This chain joins TRBV6-1 and TRBJ1-5; tentative D call: TRBD1 (6 bases). The CDR3 is 13 amino acids. The V end was cut by 9 bases, the J end by 7 bases, with 16 bases between. Germline V gene sequence: CDR1 MNHNS, CDR2 SASEGT. The CDR3 loop reads CASTFEGGQPQHF. The CDR3 nucleotides read TGTGCCAGTACTTTCGAGGGGGGCCAGCCCCAGCATTTT.

This clonotype was detected many times. The rearrangement joins TRBV13 to TRBJ1-2; possible D gene TRBD1, 6 bases. The CDR3 length is 17 residues. Germline V gene data show CDR1 as PRHDT and CDR2 as FYEKMQ (reference sequence). Trimming removed 5 bases from V and 4 bases from J, with 23 bases in between. CDR3 region: CASSATSRDTDSYGYTF. The DNA for the CDR3 is TGTGCCAGCAGCGCAACATCCCGGGACACAGATTCCTATGGCTACACCTTC.

The chain uses TRBV7-2 and TRBJ2-1, with TRBD2 matching over 9 bases. Trimming took 1 base from V and 7 from J; bases not matched to a gene: 8. Germline V gives CDR1 SGHTA, CDR2 FQGNSA. This CDR3 contains 16 residues. The chain's CDR3 is CASSLEAGGSGNEQFF. DNA for the CDR3: TGTGCCAGCAGCTTAGAGGCGGGAGGGTCGGGGAATGAGCAGTTCTTC. Supplemented by reference TRBV7-2 and TRBJ2-1, the full variable domain reads GAGVSQSPSNKVTEKGKDVELRCDPISGHTALYWYRQSLGQGLEFLIYFQGNSAPDKSGLPSDRFSAERTGGSVSTLTIQRTQQEDSAVYLCASSLEAGGSGNEQFFGPGTRLTVL.

The CDR3 coding sequence is TGTGCCAGCATGGGGTGGGACAGTCTTCCCTACGAGCAGTACTTC. Translation gives CASMGWDSLPYEQYF. The chain couples TRBV6-2 or TRBV6-3 to TRBJ2-7, with 7 bases matching TRBD1. The ends lost 7 bases at V and 2 bases at J; junction bases unmatched: 11. The CDR3 length is 15 residues. Per the germline V gene, CDR1 is MNHEY and CDR2 is SVGEGT.

On this clonotype: Sequence at one end of the junction differs from germline and may be a read error. The CDR3 reads CASSLIDIHGELFF. CDR3 DNA: TGTGCCAGCAGCTTAATCGATATTCACGGGGAACTGTTTTTT. The rearrangement uses TRBV11-3 and TRBJ2-2, with D possibly TRBD2 on 5 matching bases. Germline lookup yields CDR1 SGHNT and CDR2 YENEEA. The CDR3 is 14 amino acids.

A remark on this clonotype: The junction differs from germline at one of its ends, possibly a read error. This chain connects TRBV11-2 to TRBJ2-3, with D perhaps matching TRBD2 (6 bases). The CDR3 contains 16 residues. CDR1 SGHAT and CDR2 FQNNGV come from the germline V gene. This CDR3 reads CASTADGVGGMDTQYF. As DNA, the CDR3 is TGTGCCAGCACCGCGGATGGGGTGGGAGGAATGGATACGCAATATTTT. The full variable domain, with the rest looked up from reference TRBV11-2 and TRBJ2-3, is EAGVAQSPRYKIIEKRQSVAFWCNPISGHATLYWYQQILGQGPKLLIQFQNNGVVDDSQLPKDRFSAERLKGVDSTLKIQPAKLEDSAVYLCASTADGVGGMDTQYFGPGTRLTVL.

This clonotype was seen many times. CDR3: CASSLAGTETQYF. In DNA form, the CDR3 reads TGTGCCAGCAGTTTAGCAGGGACAGAGACCCAGTACTTC. This sequence joins TRBV12-3 or TRBV12-4 and TRBJ2-5; D tentatively fits TRBD1 or TRBD2 (5 bases each). The CDR3 is made up of 13 amino acids. Between the trimmed V and J ends, which lost 0 bases and 4 bases, there was a span of 6 bases.